This T cell receptor (beta chain) comes out of a study of T cells in women clearing cervical HPV infection. All donors had a single incident cervical HPV16 infection, not prevalent. The method was immunoSEQ multiplex PCR; TCRdb's version includes in-frame clones alone and lacks a portion of them. In all, the sample yields roughly 20,000 clones. Study-level findings and limits: Cases carried less TRBV6-7 than controls: approximately 0.1% versus 0.16%. Effector/memory and HPV-specific T cells were not isolated, and association timing is unknown.

As regards this clone: Its antigen remains unidentified. The missing CDR3 end, 3 residues past where the read stops, is filled in from the germline J gene.

This CDR3 region has 15 residues. Germline V lookup: CDR1 LNHDA, CDR2 SQIVND (reference sequence). This chain uses TRBV19 with TRBJ2-2; D is possibly TRBD1 (5 bases). The sample was blood buffy coat. This receptor was obtained from a woman between 18 and 70 years old with a cervical HPV16 infection that either progressed to CIN3+ or cleared (not recorded which). The part of the CDR3 DNA that was read is TGTGCCAGTAGTATTCTAGGGGCTGGGGCCAACGTG. It yields the protein CASSILGAGANV. The entire CDR3 protein is CASSILGAGANVLFF.